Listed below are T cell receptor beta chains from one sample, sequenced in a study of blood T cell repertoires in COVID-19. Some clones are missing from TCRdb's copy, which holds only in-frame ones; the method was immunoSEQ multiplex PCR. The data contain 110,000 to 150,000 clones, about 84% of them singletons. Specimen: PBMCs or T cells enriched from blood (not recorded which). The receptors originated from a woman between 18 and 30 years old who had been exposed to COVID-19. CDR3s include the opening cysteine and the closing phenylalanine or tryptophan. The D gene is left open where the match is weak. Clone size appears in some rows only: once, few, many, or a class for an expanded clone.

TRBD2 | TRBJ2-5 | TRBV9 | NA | TGTGCCAGCAGCCCCGGGACTAGTGGGGAGACCCAGTACTTC | CASSPGTSGETQYF
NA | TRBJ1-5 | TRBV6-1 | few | TGTGCCAGCAGTGGGGTCAGGTCATTTTATAGCAATCAGCCCCAGCATTTT | CASSGVRSFYSNQPQHF
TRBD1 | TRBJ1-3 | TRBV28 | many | TGTGCCAGCAGTTCCCCAGGGGGCCTATCTGGAAACACCATATATTTT | CASSSPGGLSGNTIYF
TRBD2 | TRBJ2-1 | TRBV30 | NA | TGTGCCTGGAGTGCAATAGCGGGAAGCAATGAGCAGTTCTTC | CAWSAIAGSNEQFF
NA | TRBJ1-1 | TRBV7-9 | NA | TGTGCCAGCAGCTTAGACAGGGAGGGCACTGAAGCTTTCTTT | CASSLDREGTEAFF
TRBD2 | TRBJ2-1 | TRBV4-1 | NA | TGCGCCAGCAGCCTACTACTAGCGGGAAGCAATGAGCAGTTCTTC | CASSLLLAGSNEQFF
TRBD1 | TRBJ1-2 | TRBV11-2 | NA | TGTGCCAGCAGCCTCCAGGGACAGGGAGTTTTTTCTGGCTACACCTTC | CASSLQGQGVFSGYTF
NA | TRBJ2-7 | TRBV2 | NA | TGTGCCAGCAGGGCTGACAGGTACTACGAGCAGTACTTC | CASRADRYYEQYF
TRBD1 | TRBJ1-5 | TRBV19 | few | TGTGCCAGTAGCCAAATGGGAGGGACAGGGGAGGTATTAGGGCATTTT | CASSQMGGTGEVLGHF
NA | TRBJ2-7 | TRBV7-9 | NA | TGTGCCAGCAGCCCGAAGAGACTAGTGGAATACGAGCAGTACTTC | CASSPKRLVEYEQYF
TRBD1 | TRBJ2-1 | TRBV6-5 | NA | TGTGCCAGCAGTTACTCGAGGACAGGGGACAATGAGCAGTTCTTC | CASSYSRTGDNEQFF
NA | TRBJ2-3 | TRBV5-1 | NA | TGCGCCAGCAGCTTATCTCAGGATACGCAGTATTTT | CASSLSQDTQYF
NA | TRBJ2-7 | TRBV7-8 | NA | TGTGCCAGCAGCCCCCGCCGGGGAACCGAGCAGTACTTC | CASSPRRGTEQYF
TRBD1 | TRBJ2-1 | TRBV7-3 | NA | TGTGCCAGCAGCTTAACAGGGGGCTTAGCCCCCAATGAGCAGTTCTTC | CASSLTGGLAPNEQFF